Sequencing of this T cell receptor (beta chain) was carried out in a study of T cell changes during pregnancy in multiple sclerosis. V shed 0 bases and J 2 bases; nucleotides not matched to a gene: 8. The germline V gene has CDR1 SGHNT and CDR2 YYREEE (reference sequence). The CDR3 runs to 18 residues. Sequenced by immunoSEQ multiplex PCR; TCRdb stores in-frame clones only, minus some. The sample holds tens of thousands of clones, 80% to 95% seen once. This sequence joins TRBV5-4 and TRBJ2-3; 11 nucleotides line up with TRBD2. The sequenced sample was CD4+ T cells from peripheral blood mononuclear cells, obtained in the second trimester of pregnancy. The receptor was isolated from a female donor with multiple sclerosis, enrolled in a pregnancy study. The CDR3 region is CASSLDSSGGIFTDTQYF. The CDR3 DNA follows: TGTGCCAGCAGCTTGGATTCTAGCGGGGGGATTTTCACAGATACGCAGTATTTT.